This T cell receptor (beta chain) was obtained from a study of T cells in Graves' hyperthyroidism and ophthalmopathy. RNA transcripts yielded amplified TCR beta CDR3 regions. First-round RT-PCR of the TCR CDR3 relied on the HTBI primer set. TCRdb redid the calling of the multiplex PCR reads with MiXCR, one entry per CDR3 protein. The table shows 490,000 or so distinct CDR3 sequences, with about 20% occurring only once. Notes on the study in general: Ophthalmopathy, as predicted by the model, came a median about seven months after the prediction.

Germline lookup yields CDR1 DFQATT and CDR2 SNEGSKA (reference sequence). CDR3 length: 14 amino acids. V lost 6 bases, J lost 5 bases, and 10 bases stayed unmatched. This clonotype has just a few counts. Its antigen is unknown. The clonotype originates from a man between 40 and 49 years old with Graves' ophthalmopathy. The material sequenced was blood. The chain employs TRBV20-1 and TRBJ2-7; TRBD1 aligns across 10 bases. CDR3: CSATPRQGAHEQYF. CDR3 in DNA: TGCAGTGCCACCCCTCGACAGGGGGCCCACGAGCAGTACTTC.